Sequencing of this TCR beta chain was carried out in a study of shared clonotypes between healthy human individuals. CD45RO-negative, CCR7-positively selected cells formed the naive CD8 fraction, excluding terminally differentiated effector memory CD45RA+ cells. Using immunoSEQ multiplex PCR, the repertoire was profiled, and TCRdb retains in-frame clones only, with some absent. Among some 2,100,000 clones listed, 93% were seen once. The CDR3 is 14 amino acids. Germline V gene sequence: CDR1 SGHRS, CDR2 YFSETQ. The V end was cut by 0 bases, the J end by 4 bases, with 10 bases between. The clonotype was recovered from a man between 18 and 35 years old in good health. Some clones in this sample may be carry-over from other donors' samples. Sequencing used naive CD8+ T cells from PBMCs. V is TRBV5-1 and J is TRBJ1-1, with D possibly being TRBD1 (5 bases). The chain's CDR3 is CASSLGRQPTEAFF. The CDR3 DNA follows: TGCGCCAGCAGCTTGGGAAGACAGCCCACTGAAGCTTTCTTT.